This T cell receptor (beta chain) was captured by sequencing in a study of CD4 T cells in relation to SARS-CoV-2 and coronaviruses. Findings of the study overall: Crossreactive clones expanded significantly less to SARS-CoV-2 than monoreactive clones.

Concerning this clone itself: Antigen: not known.

The unexposed donors gave CD4+ T cells in about 2011-2018, prior to COVID-19. V was cut by 5 bases and J by 7 bases, with 17 bases left in between. The CDR3 contains 14 residues. Germline V gene lookup returns CDR1 MDHEN and CDR2 SYDVKM. Measured with immunoSEQ multiplex PCR; TCRdb has only the in-frame clones, and not every one. The sample consists of 65,000 or so clones, 94% of them appearing once. Sequences were obtained from naive CD4+ T cells from PBMCs. Subset: naive CD4+ T cells isolated by negative enrichment. This receptor was identified in a human donor in good health. V is TRBV28 and J is TRBJ1-2; D possibly corresponds to TRBD1 (6 bases). DNA of the CDR3: TGTGCCAGCAGTCCATTTGACAGGACCGGTGGCTACACCTTC. Protein sequence: CASSPFDRTGGYTF.